The rows below give T cell receptor beta chains drawn from one sample of a study of identical twins. TCRdb itself ran the 5' RACE reads through MiXCR, one entry per CDR3 protein. The top ten clones hold 1.5% to 2% of a sample with roughly 630,000 distinct CDR3 sequences, roughly 7.1% of them seen once. The sample also formed part of further work on yellow fever vaccine responses in identical twins.

Sequences were obtained from PBMCs. The receptors stem from a woman in her late teens or twenties in good health. Both conserved end residues are part of each CDR3. The order of the fields is D gene, V gene, clone size, J gene, CDR3 DNA, CDR3 protein. The D gene is left open where the match is weak. Not all rows give a size; the values are once, few, many and, for expanded clones, a class.

d_call: TRBD2; v_call: TRBV3-1; clone_size: few; j_call: TRBJ2-7; cdr3_nt: TGTGCCAGCAGCCAAAGACTAGCGGGAAGCGAGCAGTACTTC; cdr3_aa: CASSQRLAGSEQYF
d_call: TRBD2; v_call: TRBV28; clone_size: -; j_call: TRBJ2-1; cdr3_nt: TGTGCCAGCAGGCTAGCGGGGCCCTACAATGAGCAGTTCTTC; cdr3_aa: CASRLAGPYNEQFF
d_call: TRBD1; v_call: TRBV6-1; clone_size: few; j_call: TRBJ2-5; cdr3_nt: TGTGCCAGCTCCCCGACAGGGGCCCTCCAAGAGACCCAGTACTTC; cdr3_aa: CASSPTGALQETQYF
d_call: -; v_call: TRBV10-3; clone_size: -; j_call: TRBJ1-1; cdr3_nt: TGTGCCATCACCCGGGGTACTGAAGCTTTCTTT; cdr3_aa: CAITRGTEAFF
d_call: -; v_call: TRBV7-2; clone_size: -; j_call: TRBJ1-2; cdr3_nt: TGTGCCAGCAGTGCCCCAGAGGGTTCTAACTATGGCTACACCTTC; cdr3_aa: CASSAPEGSNYGYTF
d_call: -; v_call: TRBV12-3/TRBV12-4; clone_size: many; j_call: TRBJ2-7; cdr3_nt: TGTGCCAGCAGCCCTCGACTGGGACCCTACGAGCAGTACTTC; cdr3_aa: CASSPRLGPYEQYF
d_call: -; v_call: TRBV7-8; clone_size: many; j_call: TRBJ1-6; cdr3_nt: TGTGCCAGCAGCTTTTATAGTAATTCACCCCTCCACTTT; cdr3_aa: CASSFYSNSPLHF
d_call: TRBD1; v_call: TRBV28; clone_size: many; j_call: TRBJ1-2; cdr3_nt: TGTGCCAGCAGAACCTGGGCGGACAGGGGGGATTTAAACTATGGCTACACCTTC; cdr3_aa: CASRTWADRGDLNYGYTF
d_call: -; v_call: TRBV19; clone_size: -; j_call: TRBJ1-2; cdr3_nt: TGTGCCAGTAGTATTAGCAGATGGGTCGACTATGGCTACACCTTC; cdr3_aa: CASSISRWVDYGYTF
d_call: -; v_call: TRBV20-1; clone_size: -; j_call: TRBJ2-5; cdr3_nt: TGCAGTGCTAGAGTTGGGGGGCTCTGGGAGACCCAGTACTTC; cdr3_aa: CSARVGGLWETQYF
d_call: TRBD1; v_call: TRBV5-1; clone_size: -; j_call: TRBJ2-3; cdr3_nt: TGCGCCAGCAGCTTCGGGACAGGGGGCGACACAGATACGCAGTATTTT; cdr3_aa: CASSFGTGGDTDTQYF
d_call: -; v_call: TRBV6-1; clone_size: few; j_call: TRBJ2-7; cdr3_nt: TGTGCCAGCAGCGCAGGGGAAATTTACGAGCAGTACTTC; cdr3_aa: CASSAGEIYEQYF
d_call: TRBD1; v_call: TRBV3-1; clone_size: -; j_call: TRBJ2-1; cdr3_nt: TGTGCCAGCAGCCAAGGTGGGACAGGGGGCACTGAGCAGTTCTTC; cdr3_aa: CASSQGGTGGTEQFF
d_call: TRBD2; v_call: TRBV7-8; clone_size: once; j_call: TRBJ2-7; cdr3_nt: TGTGCCAGCAGCTTAGACATCAGCGGGAGAGGGTCCTACGAGCAGTACTTC; cdr3_aa: CASSLDISGRGSYEQYF
d_call: -; v_call: TRBV11-2; clone_size: few; j_call: TRBJ1-6; cdr3_nt: TGTGCCAGCAGACAGACTAATTCACCCCTCCACTTT; cdr3_aa: CASRQTNSPLHF
d_call: -; v_call: TRBV9; clone_size: few; j_call: TRBJ1-5; cdr3_nt: TGTGCCAGCAGCGCCTCCGAGAGGAGCAATCAGCCCCAGCATTTT; cdr3_aa: CASSASERSNQPQHF
d_call: -; v_call: TRBV21-1; clone_size: many; j_call: TRBJ2-7; cdr3_nt: TGTGCCAGCAGCAAAGACAGGTCGACCTACGAGCAGTACTTC; cdr3_aa: CASSKDRSTYEQYF
d_call: TRBD2; v_call: TRBV5-4; clone_size: few; j_call: TRBJ2-2; cdr3_nt: TGTGCCAGCAGCTTTATCGGGAGGACAAACACCGGGGAGCTGTTTTTT; cdr3_aa: CASSFIGRTNTGELFF